A single sample gave rise to the 16 T cell receptor beta chains below, sequenced in a study of beta chain features in type 1 diabetes. Expressed TCRB transcripts were sequenced because the isolated RNA had all been reverse transcribed beforehand. The table came from immunoSEQ multiplex PCR; TCRdb's copy has only in-frame clones and leaves some out. The repertoire holds about 640,000 clones, with around 12% as singletons. These receptors lack a known antigen. General study findings and limits: All four CD4+ subsets of Type 1 diabetes patients contained TCRB CDR3s that were moderately but significantly shorter.

Specimen: naive CD4+ T cells from blood. These receptors were obtained from a man aged 25 to 45 with type 1 diabetes.

This clone was picked up a small number of times. This sequence joins TRBV6-6 and TRBJ2-1; possibly TRBD2 for D (6 bases). Germline CDR1 and CDR2: MNHNY and SVGAGI (reference sequence). This CDR3 comprises 15 residues. V was clipped by 0 bases and J by 1 base, with 7 bases between them. CDR3 residues: CASSYSGGSYNEQFF. CDR3 coding DNA: TGTGCCAGCAGTTACTCGGGGGGATCCTACAATGAGCAGTTCTTC.

This clone was detected only a few times. This rearrangement joins TRBV10-3 to TRBJ1-1; the D is unclear. The CDR3 loop spans 13 amino acids. V gave up 4 bases and J gave up 5 bases, with 11 bases separating them. CDR1 and CDR2 (germline): ENHRY, SYGVKD. CDR3 residues: CAISVGGWTEAFF. The CDR3 DNA follows: TGTGCCATCAGTGTAGGAGGTTGGACTGAAGCTTTCTTT.

V gene TRBV2 combines with J gene TRBJ2-7; D is unclear. This CDR3 has 11 amino acids. Trimming took 10 bases from V and 3 from J, leaving 10 bases between them. CDR1 is SNHLY and CDR2 is FYNNEI in the germline V gene. The CDR3 coding sequence is TGTGCCACCTTGAGAGACTACGAGCAGTACTTC. This sequence encodes CATLRDYEQYF.

The chain employs TRBV6-1 and TRBJ2-3; 12 bases align to TRBD2. CDR1 MNHNS and CDR2 SASEGT come from the germline V gene. V was pared by 4 bases and J by 2 bases, with 7 bases of the junction left unmatched. The CDR3 is made up of 17 amino acids. As DNA, the CDR3 is TGTGCCAGCAGTGGACTAGCGGGGGTAAGGGTCACAGATACGCAGTATTTT. This sequence encodes CASSGLAGVRVTDTQYF.

The chain has TRBV10-3 and TRBJ2-7; weak D call: TRBD2 (6 bases). The CDR3 sequence is 13 residues long. The V end lost 5 bases, the J end lost 6 bases, and 14 bases lay between the germline ends. Germline assignment: CDR1 ENHRY and CDR2 SYGVKD. In DNA form, the CDR3 reads TGTGCCATCAGTTGGAGTGGGGGGAGCGAGCAGTACTTC. This encodes CAISWSGGSEQYF.

This clone has more than one count but fewer than ten. This chain uses TRBV14 with TRBJ2-1; the D is unclear. Germline CDR1 is SGHDN and CDR2 is FVKESK. This CDR3 region has 16 residues. V was pared by 1 base and J by 2 bases, with 12 bases between. The CDR3 spells CASSQGLSVPYNEQFF. The CDR3 DNA reads as TGTGCCAGCAGCCAAGGTCTCAGCGTCCCCTACAATGAGCAGTTCTTC.

This chain connects TRBV19 to TRBJ2-2, with TRBD1 matching over 7 bases. The V gene end was trimmed by 9 bases and the J gene end by 7 bases; junction bases not matched to a gene: 11. This CDR3 region has 14 residues. Germline V gene data show CDR1 as LNHDA and CDR2 as SQIVND (reference sequence). CDR3 sequence (DNA): TGTGCCAGCCAGTTGAACAGGGGAAGCGGGGAGCTGTTTTTT. It encodes CASQLNRGSGELFF.

The gene calls are TRBV4-1 and TRBJ1-1; maybe TRBD1 (6 bases). V gave up 1 base and J gave up 3 bases, with 9 bases separating them. CDR1 and CDR2 from the germline V gene are MGHRA and YSYEKL. This CDR3 is built from 14 residues. The CDR3 sequence: CASSQAGAYTEAFF. CDR3 DNA: TGCGCCAGCAGCCAAGCGGGGGCCTACACTGAAGCTTTCTTT.

This clone was counted between two and nine times. The J gene is TRBJ2-6, the V gene TRBV4-3; D remains ambiguous. The CDR3 extends over 16 amino acids. Trimming pared 0 bases from V and 0 bases from J, leaving 6 bases between. Germline loops: CDR1 LGHNA, CDR2 YSLEER. The CDR3 spells CASSQDYRSGANVLTF. The DNA of the CDR3 is TGCGCCAGCAGCCAAGATTACCGCTCTGGGGCCAACGTCCTGACTTTC.

The chain uses TRBV4-1 and TRBJ2-3; no definite D call. Trimming stripped 4 bases from V and 3 bases from J, with 14 bases between. Germline loops: CDR1 MGHRA, CDR2 YSYEKL. There are 15 residues in the CDR3. For the CDR3, the DNA is TGCGCCAGCAGCCGAGTCAAGGACGCGACAGATACGCAGTATTTT. It is translated as CASSRVKDATDTQYF.

The rearrangement joins TRBV29-1 to TRBJ1-2; 8 bases are shared with TRBD1. Per the germline V gene, CDR1 is SQVTM and CDR2 is ANQGSEA. V was pared by 3 bases and J by 7 bases, with 10 bases of the junction left unmatched. The CDR3 totals 14 residues. The DNA of the CDR3 is TGCAGCGTTGACCCGGACAGGGATTATGCTGGCTACACCTTC. Residues: CSVDPDRDYAGYTF.

This clone turned up a few times. This chain joins TRBV11-2 and TRBJ2-5; D gene unclear. The CDR3 totals 12 residues. Germline V lookup: CDR1 SGHAT, CDR2 FQNNGV. Deletions cut 4 bases from V and 5 bases from J, with 8 bases between. Here the CDR3 DNA reads TGTGCCAGCAGCTCAGACATGGAGACCCAGTACTTC. The encoded protein is CASSSDMETQYF.

The genes are TRBV9 and TRBJ2-7; possibly TRBD1 for D (5 bases). Trimming stripped 4 bases from V and 0 bases from J, with 14 bases between. The germline V gene encodes CDR1 SGDLS and CDR2 YYNGEE. This CDR3 is 15 amino acids long. The CDR3 DNA reads as TGTGCCAGCAGCCCGGACGCCAGGGACTCCTACGAGCAGTACTTC. Translation: CASSPDARDSYEQYF. Looking up the rest from reference TRBV9 and TRBJ2-7 gives the full variable domain: DSGVTQTPKHLITATGQRVTLRCSPRSGDLSVYWYQQSLDQGLQFLIQYYNGEERAKGNILERFSAQQFPDLHSELNLSSLELGDSALYFCASSPDARDSYEQYFGPGTRLTVT.

J is TRBJ1-4 and V is TRBV27; D gene unclear. Trimming took off 3 bases at V and 5 bases at J, with 10 bases between the two ends. This CDR3 spans 14 amino acids. CDR1 and CDR2 (germline): MNHEY, SMNVEV (reference sequence). The CDR3 sequence is CASSFTQQNEKLFF. In DNA form, the CDR3 reads TGTGCCAGCAGTTTCACACAACAGAATGAAAAACTGTTTTTT. The full variable domain, in which reference TRBV27 and TRBJ1-4 provide the parts outside the CDR3, is EAQVTQNPRYLITVTGKKLTVTCSQNMNHEYMSWYRQDPGLGLRQIYYSMNVEVTDKGDVPEGYKVSRKEKRNFPLILESPSPNQTSLYFCASSFTQQNEKLFFGSGTQLSVL.

V is TRBV11-1 and J is TRBJ2-3; 8 bases match TRBD2. Unmatched junction bases numbered 3, after V lost 2 bases and J lost 2 bases. The germline CDR1 and CDR2 sequences are SGHAT and FQDESV (reference sequence). CDR3 length: 15 residues. For the CDR3, the DNA is TGTGCCAGCAGCTTACAAGCGGGGGTCACAGATACGCAGTATTTT. It yields the protein CASSLQAGVTDTQYF.

The chain employs TRBV5-6 and TRBJ1-5; D is unresolved. V dropped 4 bases and J dropped 0 bases, with 8 bases sitting between them. The V gene's germline CDR1 is SGHDT and CDR2 YYEEEE. This CDR3 region has 14 residues. The CDR3, as DNA: TGTGCCAGCAGCGGCGGGATTAGCAATCAGCCCCAGCATTTT. It codes for CASSGGISNQPQHF. Full variable domain (rest looked up from reference TRBV5-6 and TRBJ1-5): DAGVTQSPTHLIKTRGQQVTLRCSPKSGHDTVSWYQQALGQGPQFIFQYYEEEERQRGNFPDRFSGHQFPNYSSELNVNALLLGDSALYLCASSGGISNQPQHFGDGTRLSIL.